Below, one T cell receptor (beta chain) is given with its context. CDR3 length equals 14 residues. V lost 7 bases, J lost 6 bases, and 9 bases stayed unmatched. Per germline, CDR1 SEHNR and CDR2 FQNEAQ (reference sequence). These data belong to a study of technical replicates of blood from several donors. TCRdb's copy holds only in-frame clones and misses some; the assay was immunoSEQ multiplex PCR. Here the sample spans some 80,000 clones, roughly 92% being singletons. The sequence was obtained from a human donor in good health. The source material was T cells isolated from PBMCs. The chain carries TRBV7-9 and TRBJ2-7; 10 bases match TRBD1. The CDR3: CASNPGQGLTEQYF. The CDR3 coding sequence is TGTGCCAGCAACCCGGGACAGGGGCTAACCGAGCAGTACTTC.